The 22 T cell receptor beta chains in this list originate from one sample, sequenced in a study of cytomegalovirus exposure and HLA in healthy donors. The PCR ran on 60 Vbeta and 13 Jbeta primers. Measured with immunoSEQ multiplex PCR; TCRdb has only the in-frame clones, and not every one. The sample data list about 130,000 clones. Sequenced material: PBMCs. The origin of the receptors is a man aged 18 to 29 in good health and CMV-seronegative.

The chain uses TRBV6-1 and TRBJ1-6; 8 positions match TRBD1. Per the germline V gene, CDR1 is MNHNS and CDR2 is SASEGT. V lost 6 bases and J lost 4; bases outside the gene matches: 2. The CDR3 contains 14 residues. CDR3 nucleotide sequence: TGTGCCAGCAGATACAGGGGGTATAATTCACCCCTCCACTTT. Its translation is CASRYRGYNSPLHF.

The gene calls are TRBV13 and TRBJ1-5; 7 nucleotides match TRBD1. Germline V gene lookup returns CDR1 PRHDT and CDR2 FYEKMQ (reference sequence). The CDR3 sequence is 16 residues long. V was pared by 2 bases and J by 2 bases, with 6 bases of the junction left unmatched. CDR3 DNA sequence: TGTGCCAGCAGCTTAAGGGGACAGTTAGGCAATCAGCCCCAGCATTTT. Protein product: CASSLRGQLGNQPQHF. Together with reference TRBV13 and TRBJ1-5, the CDR3 gives the full variable domain: AAGVIQSPRHLIKEKRETATLKCYPIPRHDTVYWYQQGPGQDPQFLISFYEKMQSDKGSIPDRFSAQQFSDYHSELNMSSLELGDSALYFCASSLRGQLGNQPQHFGDGTRLSIL.

V usage is TRBV5-4 and J usage is TRBJ1-3, with TRBD1 as a possible D gene (5 bases). CDR3 size: 14 residues. Germline loops: CDR1 SGHNT, CDR2 YYREEE (reference sequence). V lost 3 bases, J lost 3 bases, and 10 bases lay in between. The chain's CDR3 is CASSSPGYGNTIYF. In DNA, the CDR3 is TGTGCCAGCAGCTCGCCAGGGTATGGAAACACCATATATTTT. The full variable domain, its missing parts supplied by reference TRBV5-4 and TRBJ1-3, is ETGVTQSPTHLIKTRGQQVTLRCSSQSGHNTVSWYQQALGQGPQFIFQYYREEENGRGNFPPRFSGLQFPNYSSELNVNALELDDSALYLCASSSPGYGNTIYFGEGSWLTVV.

The V gene is TRBV29-1, the J gene TRBJ1-2; no definite D call. The V gene's germline CDR1 is SQVTM and CDR2 ANQGSEA. This CDR3 has 10 residues. Deletions cut 6 bases from V and 4 bases from J, with 6 bases between. CDR3 sequence (DNA): TGCAGCGTCAGACTCTATGGCTACACCTTC. This gives the protein CSVRLYGYTF.

The genes are TRBV5-1 and TRBJ2-7, with 9 bases identical to TRBD1. V dropped 3 bases and J dropped 5; count of bases not matched to a gene: 6. This CDR3 spans 14 amino acids. Germline V gene sequence: CDR1 SGHRS, CDR2 YFSETQ. The CDR3 coding sequence is TGCGCCAGCAGCTCCGGGACAGGGAATGACGAGCAGTACTTC. Protein: CASSSGTGNDEQYF.

This chain connects TRBV5-1 to TRBJ2-7, with TRBD1 identical over 7 bases. Trimming cost V 3 bases and J 3 bases; bases outside gene matches: 12. The CDR3 loop spans 16 amino acids. Per germline, CDR1 SGHRS and CDR2 YFSETQ. The CDR3 protein is CASSYTSSTGSYEQYF. The CDR3 bases are TGCGCCAGCAGCTATACATCCTCGACAGGGAGCTACGAGCAGTACTTC. The complete variable domain, with remaining parts taken from reference TRBV5-1 and TRBJ2-7, reads KAGVTQTPRYLIKTRGQQVTLSCSPISGHRSVSWYQQTPGQGLQFLFEYFSETQRNKGNFPGRFSGRQFSNSRSEMNVSTLELGDSALYLCASSYTSSTGSYEQYFGPGTRLTVT.

The chain carries TRBV28 and TRBJ1-1; no firm D call. Germline CDR1 and CDR2: MDHEN and SYDVKM. Trimming cost V 5 bases and J 7 bases, with 11 bases left between them. CDR3 length: 12 amino acids. The CDR3 sequence is CASSATRFEAFF. CDR3 DNA: TGTGCCAGCAGTGCTACTCGGTTTGAAGCTTTCTTT.

V and J are TRBV6-1 and TRBJ1-6; possible D gene TRBD1, 5 bases. This CDR3 comprises 15 residues. V gave up 7 bases and J gave up 5 bases, with 15 bases separating them. Per the germline V gene, CDR1 is MNHNS and CDR2 is SASEGT. CDR3 amino acids: CASNDIGQNNSPLHF. The CDR3 bases are TGTGCCAGCAATGATATTGGACAAAATAATTCACCCCTCCACTTT.

With respect to this clone: A junction end diverges from the germline sequence, so it may reflect a read error. V is TRBV30 and J is TRBJ1-2, with D possibly matching TRBD1 (5 bases). Germline CDR1 is GTSNPN and CDR2 is SVGIG (reference sequence). The CDR3 runs to 15 residues. CDR3 loop: CAGSSKTKLGAGYTF. CDR3 coding DNA: TGTGCCGGGAGTAGCAAGACCAAACTTGGGGCTGGCTACACCTTC.

The chain carries TRBV15 and TRBJ2-3, with D possibly being TRBD2 (6 bases). Germline V lookup: CDR1 LNHNV, CDR2 YYDKDF (reference sequence). Trimming took off 8 bases at V and 0 bases at J, with 9 bases between the two ends. The CDR3 totals 13 residues. The CDR3, as DNA: TGTGCCACCGGTGCGGGAAGCACAGATACGCAGTATTTT. Translated, it gives CATGAGSTDTQYF.

This rearrangement joins TRBV7-2 to TRBJ2-7, with TRBD2 identical over 13 bases. J gave up 3 bases and V 1 base, and 9 bases lay outside the gene matches. CDR3 length: 18 amino acids. Germline CDR1 and CDR2: SGHTA and FQGNSA. As DNA, the CDR3 is TGTGCCAGCAGCTTAGTCCCGGGGACTAGCGGGGCGAACTACGAGCAGTACTTC. It is translated as CASSLVPGTSGANYEQYF. Full variable domain (missing parts from reference TRBV7-2 and TRBJ2-7): GAGVSQSPSNKVTEKGKDVELRCDPISGHTALYWYRQSLGQGLEFLIYFQGNSAPDKSGLPSDRFSAERTGGSVSTLTIQRTQQEDSAVYLCASSLVPGTSGANYEQYFGPGTRLTVT.

The chain employs TRBV6-5 and TRBJ1-1; D is unclear. Between the trimmed V and J ends, which lost 5 bases and 4 bases, there was a span of 14 bases. CDR1 is MNHEY and CDR2 is SVGAGI in the germline V gene. The CDR3 runs 14 residues. This CDR3 reads CASSKELASTEAFF. The DNA of the CDR3 is TGTGCCAGCAGTAAAGAGCTAGCGAGCACTGAAGCTTTCTTT.

The chain couples TRBV7-9 to TRBJ1-1; D not resolved. The V gene lost 2 bases and the J gene lost 2 bases, with 12 bases spanning the gap. The CDR3 is 15 amino acids. CDR1 is SEHNR and CDR2 is FQNEAQ in the germline V gene (reference sequence). CDR3 region: CASSLQRNTNTEAFF. The CDR3 region has the DNA TGTGCCAGCAGCTTACAGAGGAATACCAACACTGAAGCTTTCTTT. Filled out from reference TRBV7-9 and TRBJ1-1, the complete variable domain reads DTGVSQNPRHKITKRGQNVTFRCDPISEHNRLYWYRQTLGQGPEFLTYFQNEAQLEKSRLLSDRFSAERPKGSFSTLEIQRTEQGDSAMYLCASSLQRNTNTEAFFGQGTRLTVV.

This sequence joins TRBV18 and TRBJ2-2, with 10 bases lining up with TRBD1. Germline V gives CDR1 KGHSH, CDR2 LQKENI. The CDR3 contains 16 residues. Losses at the gene ends were 3 bases for V and 5 bases for J; bases not matched to a gene: 6. The CDR3 DNA reads as TGTGCCAGCTCACCTTGGACAGGGGGAGAAACCGGGGAGCTGTTTTTT. It yields the protein CASSPWTGGETGELFF.

This chain connects TRBV7-9 to TRBJ2-5; the match to TRBD2 covers 13 bases. The CDR3 consists of 16 residues. The germline V gene has CDR1 SEHNR and CDR2 FQNEAQ (reference sequence). V trimming: 6 bases; J trimming: 4 bases; junction bases outside the gene matches: 8. The CDR3 sequence: CASSSTSGGARETQYF. The CDR3, as DNA: TGTGCCAGCAGTTCCACTAGCGGGGGGGCTCGAGAGACCCAGTACTTC.

V and J are TRBV30 and TRBJ1-5, with a weak D call TRBD1 (6 bases). V was shortened by 5 bases and J by 3 bases, with 8 bases between the two germline ends. The germline V gene has CDR1 GTSNPN and CDR2 SVGIG (reference sequence). This CDR3 comprises 12 residues. Written as DNA, the CDR3 is TGTGCCTGGTCAGGGGTCAATCAGCCCCAGCATTTT. Protein sequence: CAWSGVNQPQHF.

The V gene is TRBV5-1, the J gene TRBJ1-1; 7 nucleotides line up with TRBD1. The germline V gene encodes CDR1 SGHRS and CDR2 YFSETQ. This CDR3 comprises 11 residues. V lost 7 bases and J lost 7; bases outside the gene matches: 4. The CDR3 region is CASEGAGEAFF. The CDR3 region has the DNA TGCGCCAGCGAGGGGGCAGGTGAAGCTTTCTTT.

V and J are TRBV4-1 and TRBJ1-2; TRBD1 is a possible D gene (5 bases). Looked up from germline, CDR1 is MGHRA and CDR2 is YSYEKL. V lost 1 base to trimming and J lost 3 bases, with 12 bases between them. The CDR3 runs 15 residues. CDR3 protein: CASSQADKRHYGYTF. DNA for the CDR3: TGCGCCAGCAGCCAAGCGGACAAAAGGCACTATGGCTACACCTTC.

The rearrangement joins TRBV27 to TRBJ2-2, with TRBD2 as a possible D gene (6 bases). Trimming cost V 0 bases and J 3 bases, with 8 bases left between them. This CDR3 is built from 15 residues. Germline CDR1 reads MNHEY; CDR2 reads SMNVEV (reference sequence). The chain's CDR3 is CASSLSRLDTGELFF. CDR3 DNA: TGTGCCAGCAGTTTATCGAGACTAGACACCGGGGAGCTGTTTTTT.

The chain is built from TRBV28 and TRBJ2-7, with 14 bases identical to TRBD2. The germline V gene has CDR1 MDHEN and CDR2 SYDVKM. This CDR3 contains 20 residues. J was trimmed by 2 bases and V by 3 bases; bases with no gene match: 15. The CDR3, as DNA: TGTGCCAGCAGTTTCCCTTCCCGACTAGCGGGAGGGGTCTCCCCCTACGAGCAGTACTTC. It translates to CASSFPSRLAGGVSPYEQYF.

The chain is built from TRBV13 and TRBJ1-2; D is unclear. Trimming left V 0 bases short and J 5 bases short, with 16 bases between. This CDR3 spans 16 amino acids. Germline V gene data show CDR1 as PRHDT and CDR2 as FYEKMQ (reference sequence). The CDR3 sequence: CASSLGLQGRGYGYTF. The CDR3 DNA follows: TGTGCCAGCAGCTTAGGCCTTCAAGGGCGCGGGTATGGCTACACCTTC. The whole variable domain, filled in from reference TRBV13 and TRBJ1-2, reads AAGVIQSPRHLIKEKRETATLKCYPIPRHDTVYWYQQGPGQDPQFLISFYEKMQSDKGSIPDRFSAQQFSDYHSELNMSSLELGDSALYFCASSLGLQGRGYGYTFGSGTRLTVV.

On this clone: One end of the junction varies from germline; a read error may be responsible. This rearrangement joins TRBV2 to TRBJ2-7, with TRBD1 identical over 9 bases. The CDR3 consists of 10 residues. CDR1 is SNHLY and CDR2 is FYNNEI in the germline V gene. CDR3 amino acids: CASRGTGLDF. The CDR3 DNA follows: TGTGCCAGCAGGGGGACAGGGTTGGACTTC.